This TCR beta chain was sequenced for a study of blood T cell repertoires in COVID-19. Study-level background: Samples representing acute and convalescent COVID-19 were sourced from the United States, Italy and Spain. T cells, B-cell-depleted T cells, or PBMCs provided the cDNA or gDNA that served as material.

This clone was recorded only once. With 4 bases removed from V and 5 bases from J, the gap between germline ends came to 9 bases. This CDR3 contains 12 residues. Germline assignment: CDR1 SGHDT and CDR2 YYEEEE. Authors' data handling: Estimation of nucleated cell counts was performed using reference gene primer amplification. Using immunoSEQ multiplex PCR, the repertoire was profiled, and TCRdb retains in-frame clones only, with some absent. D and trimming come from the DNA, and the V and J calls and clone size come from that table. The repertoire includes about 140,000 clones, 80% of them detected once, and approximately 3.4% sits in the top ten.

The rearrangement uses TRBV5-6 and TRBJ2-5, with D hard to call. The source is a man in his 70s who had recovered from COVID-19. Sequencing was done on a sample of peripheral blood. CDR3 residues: CASSRPGETQYF. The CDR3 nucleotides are TGTGCCAGCAGCCGGCCCGGGGAGACCCAGTACTTC. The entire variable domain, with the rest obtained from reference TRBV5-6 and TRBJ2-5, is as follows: DAGVTQSPTHLIKTRGQQVTLRCSPKSGHDTVSWYQQALGQGPQFIFQYYEEEERQRGNFPDRFSGHQFPNYSSELNVNALLLGDSALYLCASSRPGETQYFGPGTRLLVL.